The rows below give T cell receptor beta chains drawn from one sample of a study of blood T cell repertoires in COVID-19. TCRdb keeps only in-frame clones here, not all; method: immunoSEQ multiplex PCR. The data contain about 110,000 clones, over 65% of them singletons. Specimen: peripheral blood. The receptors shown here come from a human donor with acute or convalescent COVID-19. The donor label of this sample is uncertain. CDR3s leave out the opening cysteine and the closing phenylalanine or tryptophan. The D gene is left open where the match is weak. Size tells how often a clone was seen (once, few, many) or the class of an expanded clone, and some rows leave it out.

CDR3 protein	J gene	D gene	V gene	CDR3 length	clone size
ASSFSGTDNSPLH	TRBJ1-6	TRBD1	TRBV6-6	13	many
ASSLGDINSPLH	TRBJ1-6	.	TRBV7-9	12	.
ASTRTGYEQY	TRBJ2-7	TRBD1	TRBV12-3/TRBV12-4	10	.
ASRGQGIASPLH	TRBJ1-6	TRBD1	TRBV2	12	few
ASSGLAGGPGGTDTQY	TRBJ2-3	TRBD2	TRBV28	16	.
ASGPGLAGARDEQF	TRBJ2-1	TRBD2	TRBV12-5	14	once
ASSYGTGNYEQY	TRBJ2-7	TRBD1	TRBV6-5	12	.
ASSQDTGGYNEQF	TRBJ2-1	TRBD2	TRBV4-1	13	.
ASSFVSGSLSGANVLT	TRBJ2-6	.	TRBV5-8	16	once
ASSLKRGTGETQY	TRBJ2-5	.	TRBV11-2	13	.
ASSYTGATNEKLF	TRBJ1-4	TRBD1	TRBV7-9	13	.
ASKGPEHRGAV	TRBJ2-2	.	TRBV6-5	11	once
ASSPRQGANTEAF	TRBJ1-1	TRBD1	TRBV5-6	13	.
ATSRDDTGVTEAF	TRBJ1-1	.	TRBV15	13	.
ASSPGVSSGNTIY	TRBJ1-3	.	TRBV18	13	many
ASSSGTGSYEQY	TRBJ2-7	TRBD1	TRBV4-2	12	few
ASSYFRGDQPQH	TRBJ1-5	.	TRBV6-5	12	.
ASRRTPRGNTEAF	TRBJ1-1	.	TRBV19	13	.
ASSPRSGTDNTGELF	TRBJ2-2	TRBD1	TRBV18	15	few
ASSLAGTYGYT	TRBJ1-2	.	TRBV5-6	11	.
ASSQGPPTSGGAADTQY	TRBJ2-3	TRBD2	TRBV3-1/TRBV3-2	17	.
ASSRRSTGQETQY	TRBJ2-5	.	TRBV7-9	13	.
ASTLKGDYGYT	TRBJ1-2	.	TRBV13	11	.
ASSRTSGGSYEQY	TRBJ2-7	TRBD2	TRBV18	13	few
ASRGQPTNEKLF	TRBJ1-4	.	TRBV28	12	.
ASSVSRTQFYGYT	TRBJ1-2	.	TRBV9	13	.
ASSKTSGGSASSYNEQF	TRBJ2-1	TRBD2	TRBV19	17	.
ASGSGFSGNTIY	TRBJ1-3	.	TRBV12-5	12	.
ASSQVEAGRGDYGYT	TRBJ1-2	.	TRBV3-1/TRBV3-2	15	.
ASSLSLGREPNTEAF	TRBJ1-1	.	TRBV5-1	15	.
ASSIRGGAGNEQF	TRBJ2-1	TRBD2	TRBV9	13	.
ARGPGGGTTDTQY	TRBJ2-3	TRBD2	TRBV2	13	.
ASSGGTGGEQY	TRBJ2-7	TRBD1	TRBV9	11	.
AWSVPGYTGELF	TRBJ2-2	.	TRBV30	12	.
ASSLVAPRTGDGYT	TRBJ1-2	TRBD1	TRBV7-9	14	many
ASSLQTGDEKLF	TRBJ1-4	.	TRBV5-1	12	.
ASKTGYWTEAF	TRBJ1-1	TRBD1	TRBV5-5	11	few
ASSDTRRNYT	TRBJ1-2	.	TRBV6-1	10	.
ASKPDRGRETQY	TRBJ2-5	TRBD1	TRBV19	12	.
ASSLTGQGYTEAF	TRBJ1-1	TRBD1	TRBV5-5	13	many
ASRSGDRGSYNSPLH	TRBJ1-6	TRBD1	TRBV11-2	15	.
ATSGTANTGELF	TRBJ2-2	.	TRBV24-1	12	.
ASSPAGGLYNEQF	TRBJ2-1	TRBD2	TRBV11-3	13	.
ASSLGGTGSQPQH	TRBJ1-5	.	TRBV11-2	13	.
ASSLASLDSPLH	TRBJ1-6	.	TRBV2	12	many